This T cell receptor (beta chain) appears in the sequencing data of a study of T cell responses to AZD1222 COVID-19 vaccine. Data came from immunoSEQ multiplex PCR; TCRdb stores just in-frame clones and leaves some out. In the table there are about 75,000 clones, 87% of which are singletons. The trim removed 6 bases at V and 5 bases at J, leaving 7 bases unmatched. The CDR3 loop spans 14 amino acids. Germline V CDR1 and CDR2: MNHNY, SVGAGI (reference sequence). General study results and limits: Spike-specific TCR breadth and depth both grew after two AZD1222 doses. Clonal diversity may have been underestimated in mostly white British donors. Nearly half of spike-specific TCRs reportedly target unmutated variant regions. Just a handful of AZD1222 recipients tested seropositive at baseline.

Concerning this clone itself: Antigen unknown.

The source of this sequence is an adult who received the AZD1222 COVID-19 vaccine. The rearrangement uses TRBV6-6 and TRBJ1-1, with 9 bases lining up with TRBD1. Sequencing used peripheral blood, obtained 28 days after the second AZD1222 dose. CDR3 loop: CASRAPGQGTEAFF. The CDR3 DNA reads as TGTGCCAGCAGGGCCCCGGGACAGGGAACTGAAGCTTTCTTT.